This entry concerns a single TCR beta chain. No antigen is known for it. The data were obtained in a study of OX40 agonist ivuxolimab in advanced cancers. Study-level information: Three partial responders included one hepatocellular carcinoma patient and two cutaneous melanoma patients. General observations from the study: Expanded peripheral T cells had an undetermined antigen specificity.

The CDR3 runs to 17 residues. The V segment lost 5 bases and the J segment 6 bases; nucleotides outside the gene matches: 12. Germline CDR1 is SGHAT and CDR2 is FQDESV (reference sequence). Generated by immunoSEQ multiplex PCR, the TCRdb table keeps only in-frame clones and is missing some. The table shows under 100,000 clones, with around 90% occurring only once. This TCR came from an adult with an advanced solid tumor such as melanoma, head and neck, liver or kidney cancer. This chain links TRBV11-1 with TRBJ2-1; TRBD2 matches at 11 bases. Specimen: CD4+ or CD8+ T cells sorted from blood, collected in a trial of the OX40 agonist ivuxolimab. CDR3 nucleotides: TGTGCCAGCAGCCCACCATTTCAGCTAGCGGGAGGCAATGAGCAGTTCTTC. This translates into CASSPPFQLAGGNEQFF.